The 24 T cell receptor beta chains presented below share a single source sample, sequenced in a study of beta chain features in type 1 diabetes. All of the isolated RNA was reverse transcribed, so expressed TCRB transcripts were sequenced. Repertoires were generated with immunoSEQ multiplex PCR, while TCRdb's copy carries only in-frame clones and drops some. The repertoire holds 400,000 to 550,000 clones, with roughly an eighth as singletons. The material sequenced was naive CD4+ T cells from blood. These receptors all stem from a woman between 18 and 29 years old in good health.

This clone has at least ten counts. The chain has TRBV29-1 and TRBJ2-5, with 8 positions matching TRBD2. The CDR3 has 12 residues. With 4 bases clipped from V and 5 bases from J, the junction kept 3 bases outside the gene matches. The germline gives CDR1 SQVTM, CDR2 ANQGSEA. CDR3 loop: CSVASGWETQYF. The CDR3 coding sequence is TGCAGCGTTGCTAGCGGGTGGGAGACCCAGTACTTC.

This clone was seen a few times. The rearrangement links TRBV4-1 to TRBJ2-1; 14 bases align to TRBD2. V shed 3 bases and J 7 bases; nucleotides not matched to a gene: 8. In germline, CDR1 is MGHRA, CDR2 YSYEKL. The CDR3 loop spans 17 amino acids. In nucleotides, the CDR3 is TGCGCCAGCAGCCACCCTGGGACTAGCGGGAGAAGAAATGAGCAGTTCTTC. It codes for CASSHPGTSGRRNEQFF.

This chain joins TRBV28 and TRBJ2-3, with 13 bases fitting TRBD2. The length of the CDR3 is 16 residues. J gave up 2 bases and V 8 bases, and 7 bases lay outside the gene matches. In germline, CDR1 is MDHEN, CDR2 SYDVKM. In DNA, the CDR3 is TGTGCCAGCGGCCTGACTAGCGGGGGGATCACAGATACGCAGTATTTT. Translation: CASGLTSGGITDTQYF.

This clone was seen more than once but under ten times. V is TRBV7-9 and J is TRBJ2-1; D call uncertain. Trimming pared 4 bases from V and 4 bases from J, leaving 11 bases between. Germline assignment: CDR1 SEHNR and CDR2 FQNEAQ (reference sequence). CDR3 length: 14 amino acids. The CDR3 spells CASSSTVFYNEQFF. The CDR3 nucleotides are TGTGCCAGCAGCTCGACTGTGTTTTACAATGAGCAGTTCTTC.

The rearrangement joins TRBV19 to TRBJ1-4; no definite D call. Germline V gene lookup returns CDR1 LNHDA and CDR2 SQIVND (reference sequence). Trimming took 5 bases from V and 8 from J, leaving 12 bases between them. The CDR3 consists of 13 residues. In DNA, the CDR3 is TGTGCCAGTAGTTTAAGACGGACGGAAAAACTGTTTTTT. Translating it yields CASSLRRTEKLFF.

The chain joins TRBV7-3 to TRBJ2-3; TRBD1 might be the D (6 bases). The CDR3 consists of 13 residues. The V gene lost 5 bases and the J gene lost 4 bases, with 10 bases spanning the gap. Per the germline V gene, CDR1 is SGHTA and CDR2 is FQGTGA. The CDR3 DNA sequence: TGTGCCAGCAGCACCAGGGGACCAGATACGCAGTATTTT. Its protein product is CASSTRGPDTQYF.

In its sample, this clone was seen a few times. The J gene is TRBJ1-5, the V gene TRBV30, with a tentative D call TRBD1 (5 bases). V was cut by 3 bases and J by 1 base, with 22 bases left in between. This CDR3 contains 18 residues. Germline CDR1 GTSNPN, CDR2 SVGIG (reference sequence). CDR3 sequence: CAWRGGRLGVGSNQPQHF. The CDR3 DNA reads TGTGCCTGGAGAGGCGGAAGGTTGGGGGTCGGGAGCAATCAGCCCCAGCATTTT.

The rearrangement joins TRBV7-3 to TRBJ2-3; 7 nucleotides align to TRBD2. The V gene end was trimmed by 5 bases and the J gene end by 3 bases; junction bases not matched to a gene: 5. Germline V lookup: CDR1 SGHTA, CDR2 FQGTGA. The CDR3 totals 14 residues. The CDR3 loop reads CASSQAGITDTQYF. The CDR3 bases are TGTGCCAGCAGCCAAGCGGGGATAACAGATACGCAGTATTTT.

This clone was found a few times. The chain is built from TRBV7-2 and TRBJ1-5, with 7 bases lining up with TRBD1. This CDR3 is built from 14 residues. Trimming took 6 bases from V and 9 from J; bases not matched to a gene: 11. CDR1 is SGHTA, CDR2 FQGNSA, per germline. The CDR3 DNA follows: TGTGCCAGCAGGGAAGGGACAGTCAATGGGCCCCAGCATTTT. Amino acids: CASREGTVNGPQHF.

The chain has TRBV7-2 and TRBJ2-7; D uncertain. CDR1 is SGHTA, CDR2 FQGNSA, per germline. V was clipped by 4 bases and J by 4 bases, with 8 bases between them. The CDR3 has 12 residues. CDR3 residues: CASSSRRYEQYF. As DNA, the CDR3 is TGTGCCAGCAGCTCCCGAAGGTACGAGCAGTACTTC.

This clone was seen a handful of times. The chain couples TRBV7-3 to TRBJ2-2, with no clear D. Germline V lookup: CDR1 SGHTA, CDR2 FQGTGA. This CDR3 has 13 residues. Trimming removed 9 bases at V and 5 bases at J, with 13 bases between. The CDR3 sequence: CASSPGFTGELFF. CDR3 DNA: TGTGCCAGTTCCCCGGGTTTTACCGGGGAGCTGTTTTTT.

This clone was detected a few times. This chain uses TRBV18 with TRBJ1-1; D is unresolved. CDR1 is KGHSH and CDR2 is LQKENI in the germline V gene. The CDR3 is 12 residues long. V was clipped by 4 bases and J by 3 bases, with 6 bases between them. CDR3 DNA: TGTGCCAGCTCACAAGGGTACACTGAAGCTTTCTTT. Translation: CASSQGYTEAFF.

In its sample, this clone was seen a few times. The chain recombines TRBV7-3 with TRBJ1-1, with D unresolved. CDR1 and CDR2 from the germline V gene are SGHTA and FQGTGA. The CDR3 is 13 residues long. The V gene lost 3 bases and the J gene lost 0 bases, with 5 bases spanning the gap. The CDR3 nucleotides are TGTGCCAGCAGCTTCCAGGTGAACACTGAAGCTTTCTTT. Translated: CASSFQVNTEAFF.

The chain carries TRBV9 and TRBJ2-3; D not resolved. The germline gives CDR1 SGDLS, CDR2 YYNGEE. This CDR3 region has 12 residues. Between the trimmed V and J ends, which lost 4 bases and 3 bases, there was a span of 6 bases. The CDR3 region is CASSPHTDTQYF. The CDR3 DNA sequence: TGTGCCAGCAGCCCACATACAGATACGCAGTATTTT.

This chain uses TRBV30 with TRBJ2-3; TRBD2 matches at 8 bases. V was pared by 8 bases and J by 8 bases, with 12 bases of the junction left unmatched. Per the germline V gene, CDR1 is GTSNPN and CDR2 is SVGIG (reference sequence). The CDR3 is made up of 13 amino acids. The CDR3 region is CARLERGLSTQYF. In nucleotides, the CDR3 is TGTGCCCGACTGGAGCGGGGGTTAAGTACGCAGTATTTT.

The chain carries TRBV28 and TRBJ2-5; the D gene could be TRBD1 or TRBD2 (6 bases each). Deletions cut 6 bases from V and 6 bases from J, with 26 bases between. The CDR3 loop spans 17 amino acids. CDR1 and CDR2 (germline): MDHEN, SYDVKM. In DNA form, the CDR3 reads TGTGCCAGCAGCTATGCCGCGGGACAATACTTGTCGAAGACCCAGTACTTC. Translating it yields CASSYAAGQYLSKTQYF.

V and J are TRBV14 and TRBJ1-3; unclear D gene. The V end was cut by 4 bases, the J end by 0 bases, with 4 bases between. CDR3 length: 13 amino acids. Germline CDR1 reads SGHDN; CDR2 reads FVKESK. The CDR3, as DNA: TGTGCCAGCAGCCGCTACTCTGGAAACACCATATATTTT. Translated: CASSRYSGNTIYF.

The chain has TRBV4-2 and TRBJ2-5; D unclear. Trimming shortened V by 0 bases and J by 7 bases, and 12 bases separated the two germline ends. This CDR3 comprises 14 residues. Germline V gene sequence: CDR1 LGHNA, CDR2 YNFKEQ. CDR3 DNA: TGTGCCAGCAGCCAAGATAGACTTGGCGGGACCCAGTACTTC. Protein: CASSQDRLGGTQYF.

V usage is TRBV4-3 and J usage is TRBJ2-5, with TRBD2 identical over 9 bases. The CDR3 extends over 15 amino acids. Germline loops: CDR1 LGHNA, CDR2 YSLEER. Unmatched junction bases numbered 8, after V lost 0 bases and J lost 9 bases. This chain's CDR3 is CASSQDAASGVAQYF. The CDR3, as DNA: TGCGCCAGCAGCCAAGATGCTGCTAGCGGGGTGGCCCAGTACTTC.

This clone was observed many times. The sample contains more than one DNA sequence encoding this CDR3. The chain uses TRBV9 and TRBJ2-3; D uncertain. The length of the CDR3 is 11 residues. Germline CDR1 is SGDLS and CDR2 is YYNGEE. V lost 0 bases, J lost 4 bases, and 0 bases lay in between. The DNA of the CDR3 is TGTGCCAGCAGCGTAGCAGATACGCAGTATTTT. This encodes CASSVADTQYF.

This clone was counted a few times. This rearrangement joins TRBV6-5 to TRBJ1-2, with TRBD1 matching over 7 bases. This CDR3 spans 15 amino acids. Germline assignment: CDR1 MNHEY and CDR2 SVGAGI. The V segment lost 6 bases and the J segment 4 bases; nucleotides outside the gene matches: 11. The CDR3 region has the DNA TGTGCCAGCAGGATCACCTCACAGGGGATCTATGGCTACACCTTC. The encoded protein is CASRITSQGIYGYTF.

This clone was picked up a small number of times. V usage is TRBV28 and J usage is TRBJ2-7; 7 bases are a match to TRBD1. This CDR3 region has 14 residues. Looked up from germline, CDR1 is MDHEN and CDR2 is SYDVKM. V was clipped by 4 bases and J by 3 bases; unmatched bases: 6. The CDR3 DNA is TGTGCCAGCAGTTCTAGGGGGCGCAACTACGAGCAGTACTTC. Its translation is CASSSRGRNYEQYF.

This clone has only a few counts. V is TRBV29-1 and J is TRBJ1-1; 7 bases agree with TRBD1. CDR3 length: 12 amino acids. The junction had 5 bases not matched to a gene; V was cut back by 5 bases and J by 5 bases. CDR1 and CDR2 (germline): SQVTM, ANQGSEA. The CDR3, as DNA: TGCAGCGTTTCAGGGGGGGGTACTGAAGCTTTCTTT. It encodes CSVSGGGTEAFF.

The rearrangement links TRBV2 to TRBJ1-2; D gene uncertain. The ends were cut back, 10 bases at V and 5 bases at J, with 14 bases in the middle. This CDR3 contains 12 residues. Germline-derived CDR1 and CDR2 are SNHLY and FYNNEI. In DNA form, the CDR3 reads TGTGCCACCAGGCCAGGCTCTTATGGCTACACCTTC. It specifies CATRPGSYGYTF.